The rows below give T cell receptor beta chains drawn from one sample of a study of T cell responses to AZD1222 COVID-19 vaccine. Only in-frame clones appear in the TCRdb table, and some are missing; sequencing was by immunoSEQ multiplex PCR. The table lists 75,000 to 90,000 clones, more than 85% of them singletons. The material was peripheral blood, obtained 28 days after the second AZD1222 dose. These receptors were taken from an adult who received the AZD1222 COVID-19 vaccine. Both conserved end residues are part of each CDR3. A D gene is named only where the DNA matches it firmly. Clone size is shown for a subset of rows, as once, few, many or a class of expanded clone.

size: NA; J: TRBJ2-7; V: TRBV27; D: TRBD2; DNA: TGTGCCAGCATCAGTTGGGGCGGGGGGCAACTCGAGCAGTACTTC; CDR3: CASISWGGGQLEQYF
size: NA; J: TRBJ1-2; V: TRBV11-2; D: TRBD1; DNA: TGTGCCAGCAGCTTATCAGCGGGACAGGGAATTGGCTACACCTTC; CDR3: CASSLSAGQGIGYTF
size: NA; J: TRBJ1-3; V: TRBV5-1; D: NA; DNA: TGCGCCAGCAGACCGGAGAGCTCTGGAAACACCATATATTTT; CDR3: CASRPESSGNTIYF
size: once; J: TRBJ1-5; V: TRBV28; D: NA; DNA: TGTGCCAGCAGAAGATCTTTTAGCAATCAGCCCCAGCATTTT; CDR3: CASRRSFSNQPQHF
size: NA; J: TRBJ2-5; V: TRBV7-2; D: TRBD2; DNA: TGTGCCAGCAGCCCGGGGACTAGTAATCAAGAGACCCAGTACTTC; CDR3: CASSPGTSNQETQYF
size: NA; J: TRBJ2-1; V: TRBV6-5; D: NA; DNA: TGTGCCACCCTTCAGGTAGCGTACAATGAGCAGTTCTTC; CDR3: CATLQVAYNEQFF
size: NA; J: TRBJ1-5; V: TRBV18; D: NA; DNA: TGTGCCAGCTTCCCTACCGTGGAGTTAGGGGGCAATCAGCCCCAGCATTTT; CDR3: CASFPTVELGGNQPQHF
size: NA; J: TRBJ2-4; V: TRBV10-3; D: NA; DNA: TGTGCCATCAGTGACAGCCAAGCCAAAAACATTCAGTACTTC; CDR3: CAISDSQAKNIQYF
size: NA; J: TRBJ2-7; V: TRBV12-3/TRBV12-4; D: NA; DNA: TGTGCCAGCAGTTTGAGCAGGCCACAGCAGTACTTC; CDR3: CASSLSRPQQYF
size: once; J: TRBJ2-7; V: TRBV10-3; D: NA; DNA: TGTGCCAGCGGACAGTCGAGCTCCTACGAGCAGTACTTC; CDR3: CASGQSSSYEQYF
size: NA; J: TRBJ1-6; V: TRBV5-4; D: NA; DNA: TGTGCCACCACCTCCGGACGCGCCTCCCCCGGTAATTCACCCCTCCACTTT; CDR3: CATTSGRASPGNSPLHF
size: few; J: TRBJ1-5; V: TRBV12-3/TRBV12-4; D: TRBD1; DNA: TGTGCCAGCAGCACGTCCGGGACAGGGGGCCAGCATTTT; CDR3: CASSTSGTGGQHF
size: few; J: TRBJ1-1; V: TRBV6-1; D: TRBD1; DNA: TGTGCCAGCAGTGAAGACAGGGGGAGAAACACTGAAGCTTTCTTT; CDR3: CASSEDRGRNTEAFF
size: NA; J: TRBJ2-1; V: TRBV11-2; D: TRBD2; DNA: TGTGCCAGCAGTCCAGCGGGGAGCTCCTACAATGAGCAGTTCTTC; CDR3: CASSPAGSSYNEQFF
size: NA; J: TRBJ2-2; V: TRBV6-1; D: NA; DNA: TGTGCCAGCAGTGAATGGAGGGCCGGGGAGCTGTTTTTT; CDR3: CASSEWRAGELFF
size: once; J: TRBJ1-6; V: TRBV15; D: NA; DNA: TGTGCCACCAGCAGAAAGGCGGGAGAAAGGGGTTCACCCCTCCACTTT; CDR3: CATSRKAGERGSPLHF
size: once; J: TRBJ1-2; V: TRBV5-6; D: NA; DNA: TGTGCCAGCAGCTTGTTTCCGGAAAACTATGGCTACACCTTC; CDR3: CASSLFPENYGYTF
size: NA; J: TRBJ1-4; V: TRBV19; D: NA; DNA: TGTGCCAGTAGTATTCGGACGACAACTAATGAAAAACTGTTTTTT; CDR3: CASSIRTTTNEKLFF
size: NA; J: TRBJ2-3; V: TRBV6-4; D: TRBD2; DNA: TGTGCCAGCAGTGACTCTATAACTAGCGGGGGAGGCACAGATACGCAGTATTTT; CDR3: CASSDSITSGGGTDTQYF
size: NA; J: TRBJ1-5; V: TRBV24-1; D: NA; DNA: TGTGCCACCAGTGATCCCGATGAGGGTGGCAATCAGCCCCAGCATTTT; CDR3: CATSDPDEGGNQPQHF
size: NA; J: TRBJ2-2; V: TRBV27; D: TRBD2; DNA: TGTGCCAGCAGAGGACTAGGGTTGGTCGGGGAGCTGTTTTTT; CDR3: CASRGLGLVGELFF
size: NA; J: TRBJ1-2; V: TRBV7-8; D: NA; DNA: TGTGCCAGCAGCTTAGGGCACGGCGGCTACACCTTC; CDR3: CASSLGHGGYTF
size: NA; J: TRBJ2-1; V: TRBV5-4; D: TRBD2; DNA: TGTGCCAGCAGCTACGAGGGAGGGATTTACAATGAGCAGTTCTTC; CDR3: CASSYEGGIYNEQFF
size: NA; J: TRBJ2-4; V: TRBV4-3; D: TRBD2; DNA: TGCGCCAGCAGCCAAGGCGTCGGACTAGCGATAAACATTCAGTACTTC; CDR3: CASSQGVGLAINIQYF
size: NA; J: TRBJ2-7; V: TRBV30; D: NA; DNA: TGTGCCTGGGCCCGGGGCGGGTACGAGCAGTACTTC; CDR3: CAWARGGYEQYF
size: NA; J: TRBJ2-3; V: TRBV10-1; D: NA; DNA: TGCGCCAGCAGTGAGTCTGCCCCAGATACGCAGTATTTT; CDR3: CASSESAPDTQYF
size: NA; J: TRBJ1-2; V: TRBV5-1; D: NA; DNA: TGCGCCAGCAGCTCCCGCCAAGGGGAGGGTGGCTACACCTTC; CDR3: CASSSRQGEGGYTF
size: NA; J: TRBJ2-3; V: TRBV27; D: NA; DNA: TGTGCCAGCAGCCGACCCGGCGGCACAGATACGCAGTATTTT; CDR3: CASSRPGGTDTQYF
size: NA; J: TRBJ1-1; V: TRBV6-6; D: NA; DNA: TGTGCCAGCAGCGACAACTATGTGGAGGTAGGAGCTTTCTTT; CDR3: CASSDNYVEVGAFF
size: NA; J: TRBJ2-7; V: TRBV27; D: NA; DNA: TGTGCCAGCAGTCCAGGGGGGAGCTCCTACGAGCAGTACTTC; CDR3: CASSPGGSSYEQYF
size: NA; J: TRBJ1-4; V: TRBV2; D: NA; DNA: TGTGCCAGCAGTGAAACAGGTTCAACTAATGAAAAACTGTTTTTT; CDR3: CASSETGSTNEKLFF
size: NA; J: TRBJ1-1; V: TRBV19; D: NA; DNA: TGTGCCAGTAGTTTTTACCCAGGAGAAGCTTTCTTT; CDR3: CASSFYPGEAFF
size: NA; J: TRBJ2-2; V: TRBV5-1; D: NA; DNA: TGCGCCAGCAGCTTGGGGACACCGAACACCGGGGAGCTGTTTTTT; CDR3: CASSLGTPNTGELFF
size: NA; J: TRBJ1-6; V: TRBV6-5; D: TRBD1; DNA: TGTGCCAGCAGGACACGACAGGGAAATCGTTCACCCCTCCACTTT; CDR3: CASRTRQGNRSPLHF
size: once; J: TRBJ2-5; V: TRBV5-4; D: NA; DNA: TGTGCCAGCAGCTTGGCAGGAATGTCGGAGACCCAGTACTTC; CDR3: CASSLAGMSETQYF
size: NA; J: TRBJ1-3; V: TRBV6-5; D: NA; DNA: TGTGCCAGCAGTTACCTTATGGGTTCTGGAAACACCATATATTTT; CDR3: CASSYLMGSGNTIYF
size: once; J: TRBJ1-1; V: TRBV7-9; D: TRBD1; DNA: TGTGCCAGCAGCAGGACAGGGGAAGATGAAGCTTTCTTT; CDR3: CASSRTGEDEAFF
size: NA; J: TRBJ2-5; V: TRBV18; D: TRBD2; DNA: TGTGCCAGCTCACCACCCGGTTGGGGACTAGCGGGATTAACCCAGTACTTC; CDR3: CASSPPGWGLAGLTQYF
size: NA; J: TRBJ2-1; V: TRBV29-1; D: NA; DNA: TGCAGCGTTCACACCTCTGGGGGCTTCTCCTACAATGAGCAGTTCTTC; CDR3: CSVHTSGGFSYNEQFF
size: once; J: TRBJ1-5; V: TRBV11-2; D: NA; DNA: TGTGCCAGCAGCTGGGCGGGTCGCAATCAGCCCCAGCATTTT; CDR3: CASSWAGRNQPQHF
size: NA; J: TRBJ2-3; V: TRBV27; D: TRBD1; DNA: TGTGCCAGCAGTGTCCGGGACAGGAGCACAGATACGCAGTATTTT; CDR3: CASSVRDRSTDTQYF
size: once; J: TRBJ2-7; V: TRBV10-2; D: NA; DNA: TGCGCCAGCAGTCAAGGACAAACTTCAAGGTACTTC; CDR3: CASSQGQTSRYF
size: few; J: TRBJ1-3; V: TRBV4-1; D: NA; DNA: TGCGCCAGCAGTACCTTAGGGAGGGAGGTCGGAAACACCATATATTTT; CDR3: CASSTLGREVGNTIYF
size: NA; J: TRBJ1-1; V: TRBV3-1/TRBV3-2; D: NA; DNA: TGTGCCAGCAGCCAAGATCAGGGATTCGGAGCTTTCTTT; CDR3: CASSQDQGFGAFF
size: NA; J: TRBJ2-2; V: TRBV30; D: TRBD2; DNA: TGTGCCTCACGGCGGGCTAGCGGAAACACCGGGGAGCTGTTTTTT; CDR3: CASRRASGNTGELFF
size: NA; J: TRBJ1-5; V: TRBV5-6; D: NA; DNA: TGTGCCAGCAGCTTGAGGGCAGGGGTAAGGTATCAGCCCCAGCATTTT; CDR3: CASSLRAGVRYQPQHF
size: NA; J: TRBJ2-2; V: TRBV11-2; D: TRBD2; DNA: TGTGCCAGCAGCTTAGAAGGCCTAGCGGCGAACACCGGGGAGCTGTTTTTT; CDR3: CASSLEGLAANTGELFF
size: few; J: TRBJ1-2; V: TRBV19; D: NA; DNA: TGTGCCAGTAGTATGTCTTTTGGGAGTTTCTACGACTATGGCTACACCTTC; CDR3: CASSMSFGSFYDYGYTF
size: NA; J: TRBJ1-1; V: TRBV28; D: NA; DNA: TGTGCCAGCAGTTTTTTTGAGGGTATGAACACTGAAGCTTTCTTT; CDR3: CASSFFEGMNTEAFF
size: NA; J: TRBJ2-1; V: TRBV27; D: TRBD2; DNA: TGTGCCAGCAGCCCAGAGGGGACTAGCGGGTTAGGTGAGCAGTTCTTC; CDR3: CASSPEGTSGLGEQFF
size: NA; J: TRBJ2-7; V: TRBV11-2; D: NA; DNA: TGTGCCAGCACCTCCCCGCCCGGGAGTCGCGAGCAGTACTTC; CDR3: CASTSPPGSREQYF
size: NA; J: TRBJ2-2; V: TRBV10-3; D: TRBD1; DNA: TGTGCCGGAGGACAGGACTTTACCGGGGAGCTGTTTTTT; CDR3: CAGGQDFTGELFF
size: NA; J: TRBJ2-2; V: TRBV12-3/TRBV12-4; D: NA; DNA: TGTGCCAGCAGTCCCGCGCGGGCCCGGGAGCTGTTTTTT; CDR3: CASSPARARELFF
size: few; J: TRBJ1-2; V: TRBV7-9; D: TRBD1; DNA: TGTGCCAGCAGCCGACAGGGGTATGGCTACACCTTC; CDR3: CASSRQGYGYTF
size: NA; J: TRBJ2-7; V: TRBV4-1; D: TRBD2; DNA: TGCGCCAGCAGCCAAGAATCTAGCGGGGGCGAGCAGTACTTC; CDR3: CASSQESSGGEQYF
size: NA; J: TRBJ1-1; V: TRBV3-1/TRBV3-2; D: NA; DNA: TGTGCCAGCAGCCAAGCCCGTGAAGCTTTCTTT; CDR3: CASSQAREAFF
size: NA; J: TRBJ1-2; V: TRBV20-1; D: NA; DNA: TGCAGTGCTAACCAGGGCGAGGGCTACACCTTC; CDR3: CSANQGEGYTF
size: NA; J: TRBJ1-3; V: TRBV28; D: NA; DNA: TGTGCCACCTCTGTCGGGATGTCTTGGAACACCATATATTTT; CDR3: CATSVGMSWNTIYF